These T cell receptor beta chains were read from a single sample in a study of CD8+ T cells in alopecia areata. Profiled with immunoSEQ multiplex PCR; TCRdb holds only in-frame clones, not every one. Of approximately 150,000 clones in the sample, 45% to 60% were seen once. The sample consisted of CD4+ T cells sorted from blood. Every receptor here comes from a human donor in good health. The CDR3 runs from the conserved cysteine through the conserved F or W. D genes are given only for firm matches. Not every row has a clone size; where given, it reads once, few, many or a size class.

V gene,D gene,clone size,J gene,CDR3 DNA,CDR3 protein
TRBV13,TRBD1,few,TRBJ1-3,TGTGCCAGCAGAGGAACAGGGGCCGTCTCTGGAAACACCATATATTTT,CASRGTGAVSGNTIYF
TRBV30,.,.,TRBJ1-1,TGTGCCTGGAACTTTGGACGGGCGGGCACTGAAGCTTTCTTT,CAWNFGRAGTEAFF
TRBV19,.,.,TRBJ2-7,TGTGCCAGTAGGCAGGGGCCGGGCTACGAGCAGTACTTC,CASRQGPGYEQYF
TRBV6-5,TRBD1,.,TRBJ2-1,TGTGCCAGCAGTGGGGGACAGGGCTATGAGCAGTTCTTC,CASSGGQGYEQFF
TRBV6-5,.,few,TRBJ2-5,TGTGCCAGCACGCGAGGACCTGAAGAGACCCAGTACTTC,CASTRGPEETQYF
TRBV30,TRBD1,.,TRBJ2-3,TGTGCCTGTACCGGGACAGGGTTAGATACGCAGTATTTT,CACTGTGLDTQYF
TRBV29-1,.,few,TRBJ2-4,TGCAGCGTCGAGACACAGGGAGCCAAAAACATTCAGTACTTC,CSVETQGAKNIQYF
TRBV29-1,TRBD2,few,TRBJ2-1,TGCAGCGTTATTGGACTAGCGGGGCCCAATGAGCAGTTCTTC,CSVIGLAGPNEQFF
TRBV4-1,.,.,TRBJ2-7,TGCGCCAGCAGCCAAGGCCTCTGGGGCGAGCAGTACTTC,CASSQGLWGEQYF
TRBV4-1,.,few,TRBJ2-4,TGCGCCAGCAGCCTCGGAGCGGAACTAGCCAAAAACATTCAGTACTTC,CASSLGAELAKNIQYF
TRBV5-1,.,.,TRBJ2-6,TGCGCCAGCAGCAACAGGTCTTCCTCTGGGGCCAACGTCCTGACTTTC,CASSNRSSSGANVLTF
TRBV30,.,.,TRBJ2-3,TGTGCCTGGAGTGAGGTGATCACAGATACGCAGTATTTT,CAWSEVITDTQYF
TRBV27,.,few,TRBJ2-1,TGTGCCAGCAGCCACAAAGGTGTAGTCTTTGAGTTCTTC,CASSHKGVVFEFF
TRBV7-9,.,once,TRBJ2-1,TGTGCCAGCAGCTTTTACAATGAGCAGTTCTTC,CASSFYNEQFF
TRBV20-1,.,.,TRBJ2-1,TGCAGTGCGGAACCCTACAATGAGCAGTTCTTC,CSAEPYNEQFF
TRBV29-1,TRBD1,few,TRBJ2-7,TGCAGCGTGCGAGGGGGCACCTACGAGCAGTACTTC,CSVRGGTYEQYF
TRBV2,TRBD2,once,TRBJ2-1,TGTGCCAGCAACACTCAACTAGCGTATACCGATGAGCAGTTCTTC,CASNTQLAYTDEQFF
TRBV28,.,.,TRBJ1-5,TGTGCCAGCAGGCCGATTAGGTTTTATCAGCCCCAGCATTTT,CASRPIRFYQPQHF
TRBV25-1,.,once,TRBJ1-2,TGTGCCGTCAGGCCCGACGGCGGCTACACCTTC,CAVRPDGGYTF
TRBV9,TRBD2,few,TRBJ2-7,TGTGCCAGCAGCCCCTCTAGCGGGAGCAGGGGCGAGCAGTACTTC,CASSPSSGSRGEQYF
TRBV29-1,.,once,TRBJ2-7,TGCAGCGTTGGTGGACACTCCTACGAGCAGTACTTC,CSVGGHSYEQYF
TRBV29-1,.,.,TRBJ1-2,TGCAGCGCTCCCTCAGGGCAGGGCCTTAACTATGGCTACACCTTC,CSAPSGQGLNYGYTF
TRBV4-2,TRBD1,few,TRBJ1-2,TGTGCCAGCAGACACCAAGGCAGCTCCAGGGGGAATAGTGGCTACACCTTC,CASRHQGSSRGNSGYTF
TRBV25-1,TRBD1,.,TRBJ1-4,TGTGCCAGCACCCCCGGACAGGCGAGGAATGAAAAACTGTTTTTT,CASTPGQARNEKLFF
TRBV5-6,.,.,TRBJ2-2,TGTGCCAGCAGCCTAACCGGCACCGGGGAGCTGTTTTTT,CASSLTGTGELFF
TRBV2,.,.,TRBJ2-4,TGTGCCAGCGGACCGGCCCTAGCCAAAAACATTCAGTACTTC,CASGPALAKNIQYF
TRBV6-5,.,.,TRBJ1-1,TGTGCCAGCGCTTGGGGGGCGGGTACTGAAGCTTTCTTT,CASAWGAGTEAFF
TRBV6-5,.,.,TRBJ1-2,TGTGCCAGCAGTCCCCAGGCAGGCCCATATGGCTACACCTTC,CASSPQAGPYGYTF
TRBV5-1,TRBD2,.,TRBJ2-1,TGCGCCAGCAGCTGGACTAGCGGGAGGATGGTTGAGCAGTTCTTC,CASSWTSGRMVEQFF
TRBV18,.,.,TRBJ1-1,TGTGCCAGCTCAAGCAGAAGGGGGGCGACTGAAGCTTTCTTT,CASSSRRGATEAFF
TRBV5-1,TRBD2,few,TRBJ2-5,TGCGCCAGCAGCTTTCCGGGGGGTCGAGAAGAGACCCAGTACTTC,CASSFPGGREETQYF
TRBV7-2,TRBD1,.,TRBJ1-1,TGTGCCAGCAGCTCCAACCGGGACAGGGGGCAAAGGAGCACTGAAGCTTTCTTT,CASSSNRDRGQRSTEAFF
TRBV4-1,TRBD2,.,TRBJ2-3,TGCGCCAGCAGCCAAGAGGCTAGCGGGAGGGCCCCAGATACGCAGTATTTT,CASSQEASGRAPDTQYF
TRBV10-3,.,.,TRBJ2-7,TGTGCCATCAGTGAAGGCTACGAGCAGTACTTC,CAISEGYEQYF
TRBV9,TRBD1,.,TRBJ2-7,TGTGCCAGCAGCGTAGGGACAGGGAGACACGAGCAGTACTTC,CASSVGTGRHEQYF
TRBV29-1,.,.,TRBJ2-7,TGCAGCGTTGTAAAGGGCAATTACGAGCAGTACTTC,CSVVKGNYEQYF
TRBV29-1,TRBD2,.,TRBJ2-1,TGCAGCGTTGTCGGGACTAGGGGTTACAATGAGCAGTTCTTC,CSVVGTRGYNEQFF
TRBV5-1,.,.,TRBJ2-2,TGCGCCAGCAGCGTGCCTGAGAAAGGGTCCACCGGGGAGCTGTTTTTT,CASSVPEKGSTGELFF
TRBV19,TRBD2,.,TRBJ2-7,TGTGCCAGTACCGCCGGACTAGCTGGCGGCGAGCAGTACTTC,CASTAGLAGGEQYF
TRBV2,TRBD2,.,TRBJ2-1,TGTGCCAGCAGTGTGTTACTAGCGGGAGGAGGGTCGATGGGGGAGCAGTTCTTC,CASSVLLAGGGSMGEQFF
TRBV6-1,.,few,TRBJ2-7,TGTGCCAGCAGTGTATCTTCGGGAGCCGGCGTTAGCGAGCAGTACTTC,CASSVSSGAGVSEQYF
TRBV5-4,.,few,TRBJ2-2,TGTGCCAGCATTAAGGCGAACACCGGGGAGCTGTTTTTT,CASIKANTGELFF
TRBV7-9,TRBD2,few,TRBJ2-1,TGTGCCAGCAGCCGGGGACTAGCGGGAGGGGATGGAGAGTTCTTC,CASSRGLAGGDGEFF
TRBV7-9,.,.,TRBJ1-5,TGTGCCAGCAGCTCGACAGGAGGTCAGCCCCAGCATTTT,CASSSTGGQPQHF
TRBV28,TRBD1,.,TRBJ2-5,TGTGCCAGCAGTTGGGGACAGGGGCTCCAGTACTTC,CASSWGQGLQYF
TRBV6-5,.,.,TRBJ2-7,TGTGCCAGCAGTGGGGCTAGCAGGTACGAGCAGTACTTC,CASSGASRYEQYF
TRBV9,TRBD2,once,TRBJ2-3,TGTGCCAGCAGCGTAGAAGATAGCGGGAGCGGAGGGTCCACAGATACGCAGTATTTT,CASSVEDSGSGGSTDTQYF
TRBV29-1,.,few,TRBJ2-3,TGCAGCGGGGGCGGTCTAGGAGCCGCAGATACGCAGTATTTT,CSGGGLGAADTQYF
TRBV30,.,few,TRBJ2-5,TGTGCCTGGAGTGTACCAGGGACGGGGACCCAGTACTTC,CAWSVPGTGTQYF
TRBV2,TRBD2,.,TRBJ2-1,TGTGCCAGCAGTGAAGCCATAGCGGGAGGGCTCGTGAATGAGCAGTTCTTC,CASSEAIAGGLVNEQFF
TRBV29-1,.,.,TRBJ2-3,TGCAGCGTTGCGATCGCCACAGATACGCAGTATTTT,CSVAIATDTQYF